These 12 T cell receptor beta chains originate from one sample sequenced in a study of T cell repertoires in cytomegalovirus infection. TCRdb itself ran the reads through MiXCR, one entry per CDR3 protein. The sample lists 200,000 to 300,000 distinct CDR3 sequences; 9.1% were seen once. The sequencing sample was made of PBMCs. The receptors come from a human donor in good health (CMV status not recorded). Some clones in this sample may be carry-over from other donors' samples.

In its sample, this clonotype was seen many times. This chain joins TRBV18 and TRBJ2-2; 12 positions match TRBD1. The CDR3 consists of 17 residues. V trimming: 4 bases; J trimming: 5 bases; junction bases outside the gene matches: 8. Per germline, CDR1 KGHSH and CDR2 LQKENI. The CDR3 DNA follows: TGTGCCAGCTCACTGAATACGGGACAGGGGGCGACCGGGGAGCTGTTTTTT. Protein sequence: CASSLNTGQGATGELFF. Based on the CDR3 plus reference TRBV18 and TRBJ2-2, the full variable domain is NAGVMQNPRHLVRRRGQEARLRCSPMKGHSHVYWYRQLPEEGLKFMVYLQKENIIDESGMPKERFSAEFPKEGPSILRIQQVVRGDSAAYFCASSLNTGQGATGELFFGEGSRLTVL.

The chain combines TRBV7-2 with TRBJ1-1; D might be TRBD1 (5 bases). This CDR3 spans 15 amino acids. Trimming stripped 4 bases from V and 6 bases from J, with 18 bases between. The germline V gene encodes CDR1 SGHTA and CDR2 FQGNSA. The CDR3 loop is CASSSDWGGWAEAFF. The CDR3 DNA reads TGTGCCAGCAGCTCGGACTGGGGGGGGTGGGCTGAAGCTTTCTTT.

This clonotype has ten or more counts. The V gene is TRBV7-2, the J gene TRBJ2-3, with TRBD2 matching over 12 bases. The ends lost 5 bases at V and 5 bases at J; junction bases unmatched: 5. From germline, CDR1 is SGHTA and CDR2 FQGNSA. CDR3 length: 15 amino acids. In DNA form, the CDR3 reads TGTGCCAGCAGCCCCGGGGGACTAGCGGGAGATACGCAGTATTTT. It specifies CASSPGGLAGDTQYF.

Here the CDR3 reads CASSQGSSYNEQFF. The CDR3 nucleotides are TGCGCCAGCAGCCAAGGCAGTTCCTACAATGAGCAGTTCTTC. This chain uses TRBV4-3 with TRBJ2-1, with D uncertain. Germline values: CDR1 LGHNA, CDR2 YSLEER. The CDR3 contains 14 residues. The V and J ends lost 1 base and 1 base respectively, with 5 bases between them.

This clonotype has ten or more counts. The chain employs TRBV3-1 and TRBJ1-1; the D is unclear. Germline lookup yields CDR1 LGHDT and CDR2 YNNKEL (reference sequence). The V and J ends lost 0 bases and 11 bases respectively, with 7 bases between them. The CDR3 is made up of 11 amino acids. CDR3 amino acids: CASSQDGKAFF. The CDR3, as DNA: TGTGCCAGCAGCCAAGACGGAAAGGCTTTCTTT.

The chain links TRBV6-2 or TRBV6-3 to TRBJ2-1, with 9 bases matching TRBD1. The germline gives CDR1 MNHEY, CDR2 SVGEGT. There are 15 residues in the CDR3. The V and J ends lost 7 bases and 0 bases, in that order; junction bases with no gene match: 4. CDR3 protein: CASKQGANSYNEQFF. The DNA of the CDR3 is TGTGCCAGCAAACAGGGGGCTAACTCCTACAATGAGCAGTTCTTC.

This clonotype was seen many times. The chain uses TRBV7-2 and TRBJ1-6; no definite D call. Germline CDR1 and CDR2: SGHTA and FQGNSA. Deletions cut 6 bases from V and 0 bases from J, with 21 bases between. This CDR3 contains 19 residues. The CDR3 DNA reads as TGTGCCAGCAGGTTCAACACCGGGCCTCAGAGCTCCTATAATTCACCCCTCCACTTT. The encoded protein is CASRFNTGPQSSYNSPLHF.

The V and J genes are TRBV7-2 and TRBJ1-6; 10 positions agree with TRBD1. This CDR3 spans 15 amino acids. CDR1 is SGHTA, CDR2 FQGNSA, per germline. Losses at the gene ends were 1 base for V and 9 bases for J; bases not matched to a gene: 3. The CDR3 region has the DNA TGTGCCAGCAGCTTAGGGGGACAGGGGACTTCACCCCTCCACTTT. Protein: CASSLGGQGTSPLHF.

In this sample, this clonotype turned up a few times. The chain recombines TRBV6-5 with TRBJ1-3; D gene unclear. Trimming removed 2 bases from V and 6 bases from J, with 11 bases in between. CDR3 size: 14 residues. CDR1 and CDR2 (germline): MNHEY, SVGAGI. CDR3 residues: CASSYEGRENTIYF. CDR3 sequence (DNA): TGTGCCAGCAGTTACGAGGGTAGAGAAAACACCATATATTTT.

This clonotype was detected ten times or more. The V call is TRBV19, the J call TRBJ1-2, with a tentative D call TRBD1 (5 bases). V was shortened by 6 bases and J by 0 bases, with 14 bases between the two germline ends. The CDR3 runs to 15 residues. Per germline, CDR1 LNHDA and CDR2 SQIVND (reference sequence). The CDR3 loop is CASSRTDTANYGYTF. CDR3 DNA: TGTGCCAGTAGCCGGACGGACACTGCTAACTATGGCTACACCTTC.

This clonotype has ten or more counts. The CDR3 here is CASSLTGLAGGRETQYF. CDR3 bases: TGTGCCAGCAGCTTAACTGGACTAGCGGGGGGGAGAGAGACCCAGTACTTC. This rearrangement joins TRBV7-3 to TRBJ2-5, with TRBD2 matching over 15 bases. CDR3 length equals 17 residues. V trimming: 0 bases; J trimming: 4 bases; junction bases outside the gene matches: 3. Germline V lookup: CDR1 SGHTA, CDR2 FQGTGA.

This clonotype appeared many times. The chain combines TRBV6-1 with TRBJ2-3; unclear D gene. CDR3 length: 18 amino acids. The V end lost 0 bases, the J end lost 2 bases, and 18 bases lay between the germline ends. The V gene's germline CDR1 is MNHNS and CDR2 SASEGT. The CDR3 DNA sequence: TGTGCCAGCAGTGAAGCACCCACAGCTATCAGTCCCACAGATACGCAGTATTTT. Encoded protein: CASSEAPTAISPTDTQYF.